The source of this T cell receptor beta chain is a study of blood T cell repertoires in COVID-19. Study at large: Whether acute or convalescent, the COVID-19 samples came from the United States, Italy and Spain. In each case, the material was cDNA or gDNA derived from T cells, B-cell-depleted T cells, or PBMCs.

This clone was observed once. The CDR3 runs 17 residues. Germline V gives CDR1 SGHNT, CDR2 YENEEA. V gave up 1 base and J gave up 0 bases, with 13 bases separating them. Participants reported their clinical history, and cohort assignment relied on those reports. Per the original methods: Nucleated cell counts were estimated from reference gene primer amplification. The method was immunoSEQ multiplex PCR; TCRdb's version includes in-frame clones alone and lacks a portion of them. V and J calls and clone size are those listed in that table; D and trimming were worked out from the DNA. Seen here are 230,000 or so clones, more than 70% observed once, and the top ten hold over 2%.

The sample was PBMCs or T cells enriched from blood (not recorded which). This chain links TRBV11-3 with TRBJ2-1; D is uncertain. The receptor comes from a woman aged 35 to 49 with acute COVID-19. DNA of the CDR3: TGTGCCAGCAGCTTAGCTTCGAACCCGAGCTCCTACAATGAGCAGTTCTTC. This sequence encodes CASSLASNPSSYNEQFF.